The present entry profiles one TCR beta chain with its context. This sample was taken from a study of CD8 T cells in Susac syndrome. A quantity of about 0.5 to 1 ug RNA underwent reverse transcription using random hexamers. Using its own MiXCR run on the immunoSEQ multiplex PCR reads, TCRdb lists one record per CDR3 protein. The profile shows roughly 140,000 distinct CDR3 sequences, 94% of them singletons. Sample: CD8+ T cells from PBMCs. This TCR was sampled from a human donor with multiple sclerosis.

The DNA of the CDR3 is TGCGCCAGCACCCTCCGACGAGGGCTATCTGATGAGCAGTTCTTC. Translated, it gives CASTLRRGLSDEQFF. The rearrangement joins TRBV5-1 to TRBJ2-1, with D maybe TRBD2 (5 bases). V was pared by 6 bases and J by 8 bases, with 21 bases between. From germline, CDR1 is SGHRS and CDR2 YFSETQ. This CDR3 has 15 amino acids. The complete variable domain, with remaining parts taken from reference TRBV5-1 and TRBJ2-1, reads KAGVTQTPRYLIKTRGQQVTLSCSPISGHRSVSWYQQTPGQGLQFLFEYFSETQRNKGNFPGRFSGRQFSNSRSEMNVSTLELGDSALYLCASTLRRGLSDEQFFGPGTRLTVL.